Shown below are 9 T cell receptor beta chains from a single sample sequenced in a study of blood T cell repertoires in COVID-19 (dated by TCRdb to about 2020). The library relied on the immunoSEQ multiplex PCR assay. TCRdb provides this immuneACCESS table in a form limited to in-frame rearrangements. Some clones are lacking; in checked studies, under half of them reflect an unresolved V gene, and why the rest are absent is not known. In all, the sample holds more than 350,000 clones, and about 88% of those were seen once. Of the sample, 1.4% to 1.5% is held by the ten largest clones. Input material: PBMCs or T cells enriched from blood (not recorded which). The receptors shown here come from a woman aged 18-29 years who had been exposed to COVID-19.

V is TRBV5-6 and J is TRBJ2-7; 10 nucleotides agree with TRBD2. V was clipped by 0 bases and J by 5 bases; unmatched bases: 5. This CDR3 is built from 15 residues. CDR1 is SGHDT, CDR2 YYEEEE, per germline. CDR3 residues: CASSLGLAGFDEQYF. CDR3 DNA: TGTGCCAGCAGCTTGGGACTAGCGGGTTTCGACGAGCAGTACTTC.

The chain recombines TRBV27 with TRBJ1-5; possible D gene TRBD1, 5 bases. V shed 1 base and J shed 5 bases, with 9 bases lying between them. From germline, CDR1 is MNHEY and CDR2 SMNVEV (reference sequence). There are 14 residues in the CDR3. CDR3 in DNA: TGTGCCAGCAGTTTATTCGGCAGGGATCAGCCCCAGCATTTT. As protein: CASSLFGRDQPQHF.

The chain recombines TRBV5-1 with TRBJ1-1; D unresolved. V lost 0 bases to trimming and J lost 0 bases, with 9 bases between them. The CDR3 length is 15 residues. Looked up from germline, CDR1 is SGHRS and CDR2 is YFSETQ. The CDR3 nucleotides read TGCGCCAGCAGCTTGGCGCCAGAATTGAACACTGAAGCTTTCTTT. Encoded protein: CASSLAPELNTEAFF.

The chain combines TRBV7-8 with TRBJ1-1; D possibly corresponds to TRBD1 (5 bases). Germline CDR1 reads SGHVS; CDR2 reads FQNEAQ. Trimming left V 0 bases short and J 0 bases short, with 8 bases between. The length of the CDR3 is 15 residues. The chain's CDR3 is CASSLAGGLNTEAFF. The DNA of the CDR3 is TGTGCCAGCAGCTTAGCGGGGGGGTTGAACACTGAAGCTTTCTTT. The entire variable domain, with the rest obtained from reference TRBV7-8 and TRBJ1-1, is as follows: GAGVSQSPRYKVAKRGQDVALRCDPISGHVSLFWYQQALGQGPEFLTYFQNEAQLDKSGLPSDRFFAERPEGSVSTLKIQRTQQEDSAVYLCASSLAGGLNTEAFFGQGTRLTVV.

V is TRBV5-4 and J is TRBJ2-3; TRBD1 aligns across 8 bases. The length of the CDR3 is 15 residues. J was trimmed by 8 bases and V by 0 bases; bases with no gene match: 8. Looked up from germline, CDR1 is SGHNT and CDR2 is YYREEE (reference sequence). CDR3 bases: TGTGCCAGCAGCTTGGGACAGGGGCGAGGTGGTACGCAGTATTTT. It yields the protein CASSLGQGRGGTQYF.

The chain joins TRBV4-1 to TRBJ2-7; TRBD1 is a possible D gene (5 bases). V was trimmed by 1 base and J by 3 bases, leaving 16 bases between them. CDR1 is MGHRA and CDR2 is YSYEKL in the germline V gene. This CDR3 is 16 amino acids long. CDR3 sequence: CASSQGVRGYYYEQYF. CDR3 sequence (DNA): TGCGCCAGCAGCCAAGGCGTAAGGGGTTACTACTACGAGCAGTACTTC.

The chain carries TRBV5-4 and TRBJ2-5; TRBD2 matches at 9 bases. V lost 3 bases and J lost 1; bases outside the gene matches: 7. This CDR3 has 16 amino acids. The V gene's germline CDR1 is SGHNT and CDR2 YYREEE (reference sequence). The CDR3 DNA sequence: TGTGCCAGCAGCTCCGGGGCGGGGGGGTCCCAAGAGACCCAGTACTTC. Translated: CASSSGAGGSQETQYF.

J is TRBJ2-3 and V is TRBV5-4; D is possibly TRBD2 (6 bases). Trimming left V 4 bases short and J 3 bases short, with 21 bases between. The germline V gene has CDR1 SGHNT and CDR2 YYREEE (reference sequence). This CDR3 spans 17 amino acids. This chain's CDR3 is CASSNPGAGIRTDTQYF. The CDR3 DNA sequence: TGTGCCAGCAGCAATCCTGGGGCGGGAATACGGACAGATACGCAGTATTTT.

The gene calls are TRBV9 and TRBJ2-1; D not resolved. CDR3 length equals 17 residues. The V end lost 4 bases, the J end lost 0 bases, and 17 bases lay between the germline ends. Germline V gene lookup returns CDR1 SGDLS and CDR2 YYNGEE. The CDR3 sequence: CASSRSVGEASYNEQFF. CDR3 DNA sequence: TGTGCCAGCAGCCGATCGGTTGGAGAGGCCTCCTACAATGAGCAGTTCTTC.